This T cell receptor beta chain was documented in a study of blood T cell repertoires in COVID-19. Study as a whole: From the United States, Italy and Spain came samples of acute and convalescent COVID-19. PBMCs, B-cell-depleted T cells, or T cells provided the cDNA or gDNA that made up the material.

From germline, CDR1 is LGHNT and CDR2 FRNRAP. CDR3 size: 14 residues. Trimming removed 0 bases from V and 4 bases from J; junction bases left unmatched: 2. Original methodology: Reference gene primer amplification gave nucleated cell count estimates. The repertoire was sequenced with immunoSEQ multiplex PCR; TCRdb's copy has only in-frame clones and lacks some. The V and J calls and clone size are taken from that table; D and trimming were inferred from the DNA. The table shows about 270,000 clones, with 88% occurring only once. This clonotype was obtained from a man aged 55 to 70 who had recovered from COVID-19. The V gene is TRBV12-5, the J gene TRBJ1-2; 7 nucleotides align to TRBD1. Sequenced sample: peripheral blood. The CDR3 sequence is CASGLVGQIYGYTF. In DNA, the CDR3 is TGTGCTAGTGGTTTGGTGGGACAGATCTATGGCTACACCTTC.